The 27 T cell receptor beta chains presented below share a single source sample, sequenced in a study of shared clonotypes between healthy human individuals. Assay: immunoSEQ multiplex PCR; the TCRdb copy retains only in-frame clones and omits some. The sample holds more than 1,200,000 clones, roughly 98.5% seen once. The sequencing input was naive CD4+ T cells sorted from blood. Subset: CD45RA+ positively selected. The receptor source for this set is a man aged 30-40 years in good health.

Written as DNA, the CDR3 is TGCAGCGTTGAAGGCCTAGCGGGAGTATGGGATGAGCAGTTCTTC. This gives the protein CSVEGLAGVWDEQFF. The rearrangement joins TRBV29-1 to TRBJ2-1, with TRBD2 matching over 10 bases. Losses at the gene ends were 1 base for V and 8 bases for J; bases not matched to a gene: 8. CDR3 length equals 15 residues. Germline CDR1 is SQVTM and CDR2 is ANQGSEA.

The V gene is TRBV28, the J gene TRBJ2-7; the D is unclear. Germline V lookup: CDR1 MDHEN, CDR2 SYDVKM. This CDR3 comprises 13 residues. V lost 2 bases, J lost 7 bases, and 12 bases lay in between. CDR3 sequence: CASSLVNQEEQYF. The CDR3 bases are TGTGCCAGCAGTTTAGTTAACCAAGAGGAGCAGTACTTC.

The chain couples TRBV5-1 to TRBJ2-5, with TRBD2 identical over 8 bases. Germline CDR1 and CDR2: SGHRS and YFSETQ. This CDR3 is built from 15 residues. J lost 3 bases, V lost 1 base, and 5 bases had no gene match. CDR3 protein: CASSLLTSGEETQYF. CDR3 in DNA: TGCGCCAGCAGCTTGCTCACTAGCGGTGAAGAGACCCAGTACTTC. Complete variable domain (other parts from reference TRBV5-1 and TRBJ2-5): KAGVTQTPRYLIKTRGQQVTLSCSPISGHRSVSWYQQTPGQGLQFLFEYFSETQRNKGNFPGRFSGRQFSNSRSEMNVSTLELGDSALYLCASSLLTSGEETQYFGPGTRLLVL.

The chain joins TRBV6-1 to TRBJ1-1; D might be TRBD1 (5 bases). Germline lookup yields CDR1 MNHNS and CDR2 SASEGT. The ends were cut back, 4 bases at V and 0 bases at J, with 9 bases in the middle. This CDR3 is built from 14 residues. CDR3 in amino acids: CASSALTVNTEAFF. As DNA, the CDR3 is TGTGCCAGCAGTGCACTGACAGTGAACACTGAAGCTTTCTTT.

This sequence joins TRBV11-1 and TRBJ2-7; 7 bases fit TRBD1. Germline V gene data show CDR1 as SGHAT and CDR2 as FQDESV (reference sequence). Trimming took 5 bases from V and 3 from J; bases not matched to a gene: 7. The CDR3 consists of 14 residues. CDR3: CASSPGTDYYEQYF. CDR3 coding DNA: TGTGCCAGCAGCCCCGGGACAGACTACTACGAGCAGTACTTC.

The chain carries TRBV2 and TRBJ1-5; TRBD1 might be the D (5 bases). Per the germline V gene, CDR1 is SNHLY and CDR2 is FYNNEI. V was cut by 3 bases and J by 6 bases, with 9 bases left in between. The CDR3 is made up of 13 amino acids. The chain's CDR3 is CASSETEIQPQHF. The CDR3 nucleotides are TGTGCCAGCAGTGAGACAGAAATTCAGCCCCAGCATTTT. Full variable domain (outside the CDR3, taken from reference TRBV2 and TRBJ1-5): EPEVTQTPSHQVTQMGQEVILRCVPISNHLYFYWYRQILGQKVEFLVSFYNNEISEKSEIFDDQFSVERPDGSNFTLKIRSTKLEDSAMYFCASSETEIQPQHFGDGTRLSIL.

This sequence joins TRBV18 and TRBJ1-5; D is perhaps TRBD1 (6 bases). V was pared by 4 bases and J by 6 bases, with 16 bases between. The CDR3 has 15 residues. CDR1 is KGHSH, CDR2 LQKENI, per germline. CDR3 bases: TGTGCCAGCTCACAGGGAGCCCGAGGGGGTCAGCCCCAGCATTTT. Its translation is CASSQGARGGQPQHF.

The chain joins TRBV18 to TRBJ1-2, with D possibly TRBD1 on 5 matching bases. The V gene lost 0 bases and the J gene lost 7 bases, with 12 bases spanning the gap. This CDR3 contains 14 residues. CDR1 and CDR2 from the germline V gene are KGHSH and LQKENI. The CDR3 region is CASSPPLGQGGYTF. CDR3 nucleotide sequence: TGTGCCAGCTCACCACCTTTAGGCCAGGGTGGCTACACCTTC.

The chain carries TRBV7-8 and TRBJ2-1; a weak D match, TRBD1 (5 bases). V lost 0 bases, J lost 3 bases, and 15 bases lay in between. The CDR3 extends over 17 amino acids. Per the germline V gene, CDR1 is SGHVS and CDR2 is FQNEAQ. The CDR3 sequence is CASSLAHPQASYNEQFF. The CDR3 region has the DNA TGTGCCAGCAGCTTAGCGCATCCACAGGCTAGCTACAATGAGCAGTTCTTC.

The V call is TRBV5-1, the J call TRBJ2-1, with D perhaps being TRBD1 or TRBD2 (5 bases each). V was pared by 7 bases and J by 0 bases, with 17 bases between. CDR3 size: 16 residues. Per germline, CDR1 SGHRS and CDR2 YFSETQ. CDR3 region: CASGIWGTSSYNEQFF. DNA for the CDR3: TGCGCCAGCGGAATTTGGGGGACGAGCTCCTACAATGAGCAGTTCTTC.

The J gene is TRBJ2-7, the V gene TRBV5-8; the D gene is possibly TRBD2 (6 bases). V lost 5 bases and J lost 6, with 21 bases in between. The CDR3 loop spans 15 amino acids. Germline loops: CDR1 SGHTS, CDR2 YDEGEE. The CDR3 sequence is CASRGLGLRTGEQYF. Written as DNA, the CDR3 is TGTGCCAGCAGAGGATTGGGACTCCGAACTGGCGAGCAGTACTTC.

The J gene is TRBJ1-1, the V gene TRBV19, with D uncertain. V gave up 6 bases and J gave up 7 bases, with 9 bases separating them. Germline CDR1 reads LNHDA; CDR2 reads SQIVND (reference sequence). The CDR3 extends over 11 amino acids. CDR3 nucleotides: TGTGCCAGTAGCCAATATCGTGAAGCTTTCTTT. It is translated as CASSQYREAFF.

The chain is built from TRBV5-8 and TRBJ2-3; D gene uncertain. CDR1 and CDR2 from the germline V gene are SGHTS and YDEGEE. The V and J ends lost 10 bases and 5 bases respectively, with 17 bases between them. CDR3 length: 13 residues. Here the CDR3 DNA reads TGTGCCTCGGGCAAGGTGATGGGAGATACGCAGTATTTT. Translation gives CASGKVMGDTQYF.

The gene calls are TRBV19 and TRBJ2-1, with TRBD2 matching over 7 bases. V lost 3 bases, J lost 4 bases, and 6 bases stayed unmatched. The CDR3 is 15 amino acids. Germline V gives CDR1 LNHDA, CDR2 SQIVND (reference sequence). In DNA form, the CDR3 reads TGTGCCAGTAGTATGCTACTAGCGCCGTACAATGAGCAGTTCTTC. Protein: CASSMLLAPYNEQFF.

The chain is built from TRBV7-6 and TRBJ1-1, with 8 bases lining up with TRBD1. The ends lost 4 bases at V and 4 bases at J; junction bases unmatched: 5. The germline CDR1 and CDR2 sequences are SGHVS and FNYEAQ. The CDR3 sequence is 14 residues long. The CDR3 DNA is TGTGCCAGCAGCTCAGGAACAGGGGGCACTGAAGCTTTCTTT. Amino acid sequence: CASSSGTGGTEAFF.

This rearrangement joins TRBV15 to TRBJ1-4; TRBD1 agrees at 7 bases. Germline V CDR1 and CDR2: LNHNV, YYDKDF (reference sequence). This CDR3 has 15 residues. V gave up 4 bases and J gave up 8 bases; unmatched junction bases: 10. In nucleotides, the CDR3 is TGTGCCACCAGCATCTCTCTTGGGACAGTCGAAAAACTGTTTTTT. Translating it yields CATSISLGTVEKLFF.

The sample holds one count of this clone. CDR3 nucleotide sequence: TGTGCCAGCGAGGGCAGAGAAGCTTTCTTT. Translating gives CASEGREAFF. This chain uses TRBV6-6 with TRBJ1-1, with D uncertain. The ends were cut back, 8 bases at V and 8 bases at J, with 9 bases in the middle. There are 10 residues in the CDR3. Germline CDR1 MNHNY, CDR2 SVGAGI (reference sequence).

This chain links TRBV5-1 with TRBJ2-5, with 8 positions matching TRBD1. Germline CDR1 is SGHRS and CDR2 is YFSETQ. Trimming removed 3 bases from V and 7 bases from J; junction bases left unmatched: 11. The CDR3 totals 15 residues. CDR3 sequence (DNA): TGCGCCAGCAGCTCTAATACTGCAGGGGGCGGGACCCAGTACTTC. Amino acids: CASSSNTAGGGTQYF.

V is TRBV19 and J is TRBJ1-5, with 7 nucleotides matching TRBD1. CDR3 length: 14 amino acids. The germline CDR1 and CDR2 sequences are LNHDA and SQIVND (reference sequence). Trimming removed 8 bases from V and 5 bases from J; junction bases left unmatched: 9. The CDR3 bases are TGTGCCAGTGCCCCGGGACAGCCCGATCAGCCCCAGCATTTT. Its translation: CASAPGQPDQPQHF.

The rearrangement joins TRBV11-2 to TRBJ2-5, with D perhaps TRBD2 (6 bases). Germline loops: CDR1 SGHAT, CDR2 FQNNGV. V dropped 4 bases and J dropped 4 bases, with 16 bases sitting between them. The CDR3 is 15 residues long. CDR3 region: CASSSLRGSGETQYF. The CDR3 DNA sequence: TGTGCCAGCAGCTCCCTACGGGGGTCAGGAGAGACCCAGTACTTC.

On this clone itself: Other DNA sequences in this sample translate to the same CDR3. This chain joins TRBV5-1 and TRBJ2-7; the D gene is possibly TRBD1 (5 bases). Germline values: CDR1 SGHRS, CDR2 YFSETQ. With 0 bases removed from V and 2 bases from J, the gap between germline ends came to 9 bases. The CDR3 spans 14 residues. CDR3 coding DNA: TGCGCCAGCAGCTTGGCCCCGGACACCTACGAGCAGTACTTC. It specifies CASSLAPDTYEQYF.

The chain joins TRBV9 to TRBJ2-3, with D perhaps matching TRBD1 (6 bases). This CDR3 has 14 residues. Germline CDR1 SGDLS, CDR2 YYNGEE. The V end lost 3 bases, the J end lost 4 bases, and 12 bases lay between the germline ends. The CDR3 nucleotides read TGTGCCAGCAGCGCGACAGGAGCCGCAGATACGCAGTATTTT. Its translation is CASSATGAADTQYF.

V gene TRBV10-3 combines with J gene TRBJ2-7; D may be TRBD2 (6 bases). The ends were cut back, 6 bases at V and 5 bases at J, with 14 bases in the middle. The germline V gene encodes CDR1 ENHRY and CDR2 SYGVKD. The CDR3 contains 13 residues. The CDR3 DNA sequence: TGTGCCATCAGCGGGAGTAGGAGCGACGAGCAGTACTTC. As protein: CAISGSRSDEQYF.

This chain links TRBV25-1 with TRBJ1-1; 11 nucleotides align to TRBD1. Germline CDR1 reads MGHDK; CDR2 reads SYGVNS. This CDR3 contains 16 residues. J gave up 0 bases and V 4 bases, and 4 bases lay outside the gene matches. The CDR3 spells CASSVRTGGMNTEAFF. CDR3 DNA: TGTGCCAGCAGTGTTAGGACAGGGGGCATGAACACTGAAGCTTTCTTT.

The chain carries TRBV19 and TRBJ2-5, with 12 bases matching TRBD1. Trimming cost V 1 base and J 6 bases; bases outside gene matches: 6. There are 16 residues in the CDR3. Germline CDR1 LNHDA, CDR2 SQIVND (reference sequence). The CDR3, as DNA: TGTGCCAGTAGTATAGTGGGGACAGGGGGCGCAAAGACCCAGTACTTC. Protein product: CASSIVGTGGAKTQYF.

The gene calls are TRBV28 and TRBJ2-5; 7 bases are a match to TRBD1. The CDR3 sequence is 13 residues long. Germline V gene data show CDR1 as MDHEN and CDR2 as SYDVKM. The J segment lost 5 bases and the V segment lost 6 bases, leaving 6 bases of the junction unmatched. The CDR3 region has the DNA TGTGCCAGCAGCGACAGGGCCCGGGAGACCCAGTACTTC. This gives the protein CASSDRARETQYF.

The V and J genes are TRBV27 and TRBJ2-3, with TRBD2 identical over 10 bases. Germline loops: CDR1 MNHEY, CDR2 SMNVEV (reference sequence). The CDR3 contains 15 residues. With 7 bases clipped from V and 1 base from J, the junction kept 5 bases outside the gene matches. This CDR3 reads CASTSGTSGTDTQYF. The CDR3 DNA reads as TGTGCCAGCACATCCGGGACTAGCGGCACAGATACGCAGTATTTT.